This TCR beta chain was obtained from a study of cytomegalovirus exposure and HLA in healthy donors. PCR was performed using 60 Vbeta and 13 Jbeta primers. This table comes from immunoSEQ multiplex PCR, and its TCRdb copy is limited to in-frame clones, with some not included. The table records 150,000 to 200,000 clones, roughly 75% of them present only once. The germline V gene encodes CDR1 MNHNY and CDR2 SVGAGI (reference sequence). This CDR3 comprises 14 residues. Sequenced material: PBMCs. The receptor was isolated from a middle-aged woman in good health and CMV-seropositive. The chain couples TRBV6-6 to TRBJ2-5, with 12 positions matching TRBD2. The DNA end lines up better with TRBJ2-7; the J call may be wrong. CDR3 in DNA: TGTGCCAGCCGACTAGCGGGAGACTCCTACGAGCAGTACTTC. Translated, it gives CASRLAGDSYEQYF.